The 28 T cell receptor beta chains listed next were all sequenced from one sample in a study of blood T cell repertoires in COVID-19. The method was immunoSEQ multiplex PCR; TCRdb's version includes in-frame clones alone and lacks a portion of them. The sample lists 260,000 or so clones; roughly 86% were seen once. Source material: PBMCs or T cells enriched from blood (not recorded which). These receptors were collected from a woman younger than 45 with acute COVID-19.

This chain connects TRBV7-6 to TRBJ2-3, with 9 bases lining up with TRBD2. In germline, CDR1 is SGHVS, CDR2 FNYEAQ. The CDR3 covers 17 residues. Germline trimming cut 1 base from V and 3 bases from J; bases unmatched to any gene: 8. CDR3: CASSLDVRGGPTDTQYF. The CDR3 coding sequence is TGTGCCAGCAGCTTAGATGTGCGGGGGGGCCCGACAGATACGCAGTATTTT.

The table lists this clone with a few counts. The chain joins TRBV4-3 to TRBJ2-1; TRBD2 matches 8 bases. Per germline, CDR1 LGHNA and CDR2 YSLEER. V shed 1 base, J shed 9 bases, and the junction held 8 bases outside the gene matches. The CDR3 consists of 15 residues. The CDR3: CASSQVGTRTSEQFF. The CDR3 bases are TGCGCCAGCAGCCAAGTGGGGACTAGGACGTCTGAGCAGTTCTTC.

As DNA, the CDR3 is TGTGCCAGCACCTCGAGGGGGGGGCAGCGGTATGGCTACACCTTC. It is translated as CASTSRGGQRYGYTF. This chain joins TRBV6-5 and TRBJ1-2; D is possibly TRBD1 (6 bases). Looked up from germline, CDR1 is MNHEY and CDR2 is SVGAGI. V gave up 7 bases and J gave up 5 bases, with 20 bases separating them. This CDR3 contains 15 residues.

V is TRBV12-3 or TRBV12-4 and J is TRBJ1-2; D is unclear. The CDR3 is 13 residues long. V lost 7 bases, J lost 0 bases, and 9 bases lay in between. The CDR3 DNA reads TGTGCCAGCAATATTAGAGCTAACTATGGCTACACCTTC. Protein: CASNIRANYGYTF.

For this clone: At the DNA level, this CDR3 is encoded by other sequences in the same sample as well. The chain recombines TRBV3-1 (or the pseudogene TRBV3-2) with TRBJ1-1, with unresolved D. Trimming cost V 4 bases and J 1 base, with 10 bases left between them. The CDR3 contains 14 residues. The germline CDR1 and CDR2 sequences are LGHDT and YNNKEL (reference sequence). The CDR3 nucleotides read TGTGCCAGCAGCCTATTAGCCGAGAACACTGAAGCTTTCTTT. As protein: CASSLLAENTEAFF.

This clone was seen more than once but under ten times. The chain recombines TRBV7-9 with TRBJ2-7; possibly TRBD2 for D (5 bases). The V end was cut by 4 bases, the J end by 0 bases, with 10 bases between. The CDR3 consists of 14 residues. The V gene's germline CDR1 is SEHNR and CDR2 FQNEAQ (reference sequence). The CDR3 protein is CASSWEPDSYEQYF. In DNA, the CDR3 is TGTGCCAGCAGCTGGGAGCCAGACTCCTACGAGCAGTACTTC.

This clone was detected only a few times. V and J are TRBV5-1 and TRBJ2-2; 8 bases are shared with TRBD2. The CDR3 consists of 16 residues. CDR1 is SGHRS and CDR2 is YFSETQ in the germline V gene. V trimming: 0 bases; J trimming: 7 bases; junction bases outside the gene matches: 8. CDR3 in DNA: TGCGCCAGCAGCTTGGGAACCGGGACTAGAGGCGGGGAGCTGTTTTTT. It translates to CASSLGTGTRGGELFF.

This clone was counted a single time. The chain couples TRBV27 to TRBJ1-2, with a possible D match to TRBD1 (5 bases). Trimming removed 3 bases at V and 4 bases at J, with 21 bases between. The CDR3 spans 17 residues. Germline CDR1 reads MNHEY; CDR2 reads SMNVEV (reference sequence). The CDR3 sequence is CASSFSATASYLYGYTF. In DNA, the CDR3 is TGTGCCAGCAGTTTCTCCGCGACAGCCTCCTACCTCTATGGCTACACCTTC.

The chain carries TRBV11-2 and TRBJ2-5, with 13 nucleotides matching TRBD2. The CDR3 consists of 16 residues. Per germline, CDR1 SGHAT and CDR2 FQNNGV. V lost 5 bases and J lost 3; bases outside the gene matches: 6. CDR3 DNA sequence: TGTGCCAGCAGCCCGAGGACTAGCGGGGGTGAAGAGACCCAGTACTTC. It translates to CASSPRTSGGEETQYF.

This clone has a single count. The chain is built from TRBV5-5 and TRBJ1-5; TRBD1 matches at 7 bases. Germline CDR1 SGHKS, CDR2 YYEKEE (reference sequence). The ends lost 4 bases at V and 0 bases at J; junction bases unmatched: 7. This CDR3 is built from 16 residues. The CDR3 spells CASSPNRGNSNQPQHF. The CDR3 DNA reads TGTGCCAGCAGCCCGAACAGGGGAAATAGCAATCAGCCCCAGCATTTT.

The gene calls are TRBV19 and TRBJ1-2; a possible D gene is TRBD1 (5 bases). The CDR3 spans 17 residues. Germline CDR1 and CDR2: LNHDA and SQIVND (reference sequence). Trimming shortened V by 4 bases and J by 4 bases, and 22 bases separated the two germline ends. The CDR3 nucleotides read TGTGCCAGTAGTACCCTCCGGGGGGAAGAGGGCCTCTATGGCTACACCTTC. It encodes CASSTLRGEEGLYGYTF.

The chain employs TRBV7-9 and TRBJ1-2; D uncertain. This CDR3 has 13 residues. The V and J ends lost 5 bases and 8 bases respectively, with 15 bases between them. Germline values: CDR1 SEHNR, CDR2 FQNEAQ (reference sequence). The CDR3 here is CASSPGPPGGYTF. Written as DNA, the CDR3 is TGTGCCAGCAGCCCCGGGCCCCCGGGGGGCTACACCTTC.

The CDR3 DNA reads TGTGCCAGCAGCCAAGTTAGAGCGGACACTGAAGCTTTCTTT. It codes for CASSQVRADTEAFF. This sequence joins TRBV16 and TRBJ1-1; D gene unclear. Deletions cut 2 bases from V and 3 bases from J, with 10 bases between. Germline V gene lookup returns CDR1 KGHSY and CDR2 FQNENV. The CDR3 sequence is 14 residues long.

The chain joins TRBV3-1 (or the pseudogene TRBV3-2) to TRBJ1-5; TRBD1 matches 10 bases. This CDR3 comprises 17 residues. Germline CDR1 LGHDT, CDR2 YNNKEL (reference sequence). V trimming: 0 bases; J trimming: 4 bases; junction bases outside the gene matches: 6. The CDR3 here is CASSQDRDRGGNQPQHF. The CDR3 DNA follows: TGTGCCAGCAGCCAAGACAGGGACAGGGGTGGGAATCAGCCCCAGCATTTT.

This clone was counted a single time. V is TRBV21-1 and J is TRBJ1-2; the table's TRBD1 call for D was not verified on the DNA. TRBV21-1 is recorded as a pseudogene. The length of the CDR3 is 17 residues. The CDR3 sequence is CASTPPGQSKFRYGYTF. CDR3 bases: TGTGCCAGCACCCCCCCGGGACAGTCTAAATTTCGCTATGGCTACACCTTC.

J is TRBJ2-7 and V is TRBV7-2, with 7 bases that match TRBD2. V was pared by 1 base and J by 2 bases, with 8 bases of the junction left unmatched. The CDR3 loop spans 16 amino acids. CDR1 and CDR2 from the germline V gene are SGHTA and FQGNSA. CDR3 coding DNA: TGTGCCAGCAGCTTAGACTCTGGGGGGGTGACCTACGAGCAGTACTTC. This codes for CASSLDSGGVTYEQYF.

The chain links TRBV11-2 to TRBJ2-6; D is uncertain. V lost 4 bases and J lost 4, with 5 bases in between. Looked up from germline, CDR1 is SGHAT and CDR2 is FQNNGV. This CDR3 has 13 amino acids. The CDR3 DNA is TGTGCCAGCAGCTCTACGGGGGCCAACGTCCTGACTTTC. This sequence encodes CASSSTGANVLTF.

V and J are TRBV5-4 and TRBJ1-6; no clear D. V was shortened by 4 bases and J by 9 bases, with 17 bases between the two germline ends. The CDR3 sequence is 15 residues long. CDR1 is SGHNT, CDR2 YYREEE, per germline (reference sequence). The CDR3 sequence: CASSLDRGESSPLHF. CDR3 coding DNA: TGTGCCAGCAGCCTGGACCGGGGTGAGAGTTCACCCCTCCACTTT.

V is TRBV2 and J is TRBJ1-5; no reliable D call. Germline CDR1 is SNHLY and CDR2 is FYNNEI. This CDR3 spans 15 amino acids. V lost 4 bases to trimming and J lost 1 base, with 11 bases between them. The CDR3 nucleotides are TGTGCCAGCAGTGTACAGATCCTGAGCAATCAGCCCCAGCATTTT. Its protein is CASSVQILSNQPQHF.

This chain joins TRBV12-5 and TRBJ2-1, with TRBD2 matching 8 bases. This CDR3 contains 15 residues. CDR1 LGHNT and CDR2 FRNRAP come from the germline V gene. The trim removed 2 bases at V and 6 bases at J, leaving 6 bases unmatched. The CDR3: CASGLPRTSFNEQFF. Here the CDR3 DNA reads TGTGCTAGTGGTTTGCCACGGACTAGCTTCAATGAGCAGTTCTTC.

The rearrangement links TRBV28 to TRBJ1-1, with a weak D call TRBD1 (6 bases). Germline V lookup: CDR1 MDHEN, CDR2 SYDVKM. There are 16 residues in the CDR3. Trimming stripped 2 bases from V and 4 bases from J, with 17 bases between. The CDR3 DNA is TGTGCCAGCAGTTTAACAGCAGGGGTCGGTTCCACTGAAGCTTTCTTT. Amino acid sequence: CASSLTAGVGSTEAFF.

This chain uses TRBV4-1 with TRBJ1-2; possibly TRBD1 for D (5 bases). Trimming shortened V by 1 base and J by 4 bases, and 10 bases separated the two germline ends. The CDR3 contains 14 residues. From germline, CDR1 is MGHRA and CDR2 YSYEKL. CDR3 amino acids: CASSQGQGTYGYTF. In DNA, the CDR3 is TGCGCCAGCAGCCAAGGGCAGGGTACCTATGGCTACACCTTC.

The V and J genes are TRBV5-1 and TRBJ1-2, with no clear D. V gave up 0 bases and J gave up 3 bases, with 3 bases separating them. CDR1 and CDR2 (germline): SGHRS, YFSETQ. The length of the CDR3 is 12 residues. As DNA, the CDR3 is TGCGCCAGCAGCTTGGCTGACTATGGCTACACCTTC. Translation gives CASSLADYGYTF.

The chain is built from TRBV5-4 and TRBJ2-1; D possibly corresponds to TRBD2 (6 bases). The ends were cut back, 2 bases at V and 15 bases at J, with 24 bases in the middle. The CDR3 is 15 residues long. Germline CDR1 is SGHNT and CDR2 is YYREEE (reference sequence). The CDR3 coding sequence is TGTGCCAGCAGCTTTGGCTCAGACCCTGGGCGGGATCCGTTCTTC. Translation gives CASSFGSDPGRDPFF.

The chain recombines TRBV25-1 with TRBJ2-2; D is unclear. V was shortened by 3 bases and J by 1 base, with 6 bases between the two germline ends. The CDR3 loop spans 14 amino acids. Looked up from germline, CDR1 is MGHDK and CDR2 is SYGVNS. The CDR3 DNA reads as TGTGCCAGCAGTGACCAGATGAACACCGGGGAGCTGTTTTTT. Translation: CASSDQMNTGELFF.

This clone was recorded once. This chain uses TRBV14 with TRBJ2-5; TRBD2 might be the D (6 bases). V was shortened by 5 bases and J by 5 bases, with 12 bases between the two germline ends. From germline, CDR1 is SGHDN and CDR2 FVKESK. The CDR3 is made up of 13 amino acids. The CDR3 here is CASSGSRGETQYF. The CDR3, as DNA: TGTGCCAGCAGCGGTAGCCGGGGGGAGACCCAGTACTTC. Supplemented by reference TRBV14 and TRBJ2-5, the full variable domain reads EAGVTQFPSHSVIEKGQTVTLRCDPISGHDNLYWYRRVMGKEIKFLLHFVKESKQDESGMPNNRFLAERTGGTYSTLKVQPAELEDSGVYFCASSGSRGETQYFGPGTRLLVL.

This clone came up many times. The J gene is TRBJ1-1, the V gene TRBV19, with a possible D match to TRBD1 (6 bases). Germline V gives CDR1 LNHDA, CDR2 SQIVND (reference sequence). The germline V and J ends were trimmed by 6 bases and 5 bases, with 22 bases remaining between them. CDR3 length: 16 amino acids. CDR3 coding DNA: TGTGCCAGTAGACCTGAGGGGGGGAATGTATGGACTGAAGCTTTCTTT. Protein sequence: CASRPEGGNVWTEAFF. Full variable domain (outside the CDR3, taken from reference TRBV19 and TRBJ1-1): DGGITQSPKYLFRKEGQNVTLSCEQNLNHDAMYWYRQDPGQGLRLIYYSQIVNDFQKGDIAEGYSVSREKKESFPLTVTSAQKNPTAFYLCASRPEGGNVWTEAFFGQGTRLTVV.

The rearrangement uses TRBV5-1 and TRBJ2-5, with 9 nucleotides matching TRBD1. Germline V gene sequence: CDR1 SGHRS, CDR2 YFSETQ. The CDR3 has 14 amino acids. V lost 4 bases to trimming and J lost 2 bases; unmatched junction nucleotides: 3. The CDR3 DNA reads as TGCGCCAGCAGCAACGGACAGGGGCAAGAGACCCAGTACTTC. Its translation is CASSNGQGQETQYF.